Below are 26 T cell receptor beta chains sequenced from a single sample in a study of T cells in Graves' hyperthyroidism and ophthalmopathy. RNA transcripts were the template for amplifying TCR beta CDR3 regions. First-round RT-PCR with HTBI primers amplified the TCR CDR3 region. TCRdb analysed the multiplex PCR reads with MiXCR anew, one entry per CDR3 protein. The sample lists around 300,000 distinct CDR3 sequences, 10% to 15% occurring once. Sequencing was done on a sample of blood. All receptors derive from a woman aged 25 to 39 with Graves' hyperthyroidism that later progressed to Graves' ophthalmopathy.

This clonotype was found many times. The J gene is TRBJ2-1, the V gene TRBV2; perhaps D is TRBD1 or TRBD2 (5 bases each). This CDR3 region has 14 residues. Trimming removed 5 bases from V and 0 bases from J, with 8 bases in between. Germline V gene sequence: CDR1 SNHLY, CDR2 FYNNEI. CDR3 sequence: CASSRGASYNEQFF. CDR3 nucleotide sequence: TGTGCCAGCAGTAGAGGGGCCTCCTACAATGAGCAGTTCTTC.

The chain employs TRBV4-1 and TRBJ1-5; D is perhaps TRBD1 (6 bases). This CDR3 has 16 residues. Trimming cost V 0 bases and J 5 bases, with 14 bases left between them. Per the germline V gene, CDR1 is MGHRA and CDR2 is YSYEKL. CDR3: CASSQDPSRGDQPQHF. CDR3 sequence (DNA): TGCGCCAGCAGCCAAGACCCCTCGAGGGGGGATCAGCCCCAGCATTTT.

The chain combines TRBV29-1 with TRBJ2-5; D is undetermined. The CDR3 sequence is 13 residues long. Trimming took off 3 bases at V and 5 bases at J, with 13 bases between the two ends. The germline V gene encodes CDR1 SQVTM and CDR2 ANQGSEA. The CDR3 region is CSVDIQDGETQYF. In nucleotides, the CDR3 is TGCAGCGTTGACATCCAGGACGGGGAGACCCAGTACTTC.

The sample holds many counts of this clonotype. The chain carries TRBV7-3 and TRBJ2-1; possibly TRBD2 for D (6 bases). The germline V and J ends were trimmed by 5 bases and 3 bases, with 8 bases remaining between them. The CDR3 covers 13 residues. The germline V gene encodes CDR1 SGHTA and CDR2 FQGTGA. CDR3 amino acids: CASSTTSYNEQFF. CDR3 nucleotide sequence: TGTGCCAGCAGCACGACTAGCTACAATGAGCAGTTCTTC.

This clonotype occurred many times. This chain links TRBV5-4 with TRBJ2-2; D remains unclear. Trimming cost V 7 bases and J 1 base, with 5 bases left between them. CDR3 length: 12 residues. Germline-derived CDR1 and CDR2 are SGHNT and YYREEE (reference sequence). DNA of the CDR3: TGTGCCAGCCAGGAGAACACCGGGGAGCTGTTTTTT. Amino acid sequence: CASQENTGELFF.

This clonotype was seen at least ten times. V is TRBV27 and J is TRBJ2-7, with 11 bases identical to TRBD2. This CDR3 is 20 amino acids long. With V trimmed by 2 bases and J by 0 bases, 15 bases remained unmatched. Germline V lookup: CDR1 MNHEY, CDR2 SMNVEV (reference sequence). CDR3 amino acids: CASSLTHLRLAGKSSYEQYF. In DNA, the CDR3 is TGTGCCAGCAGTTTAACACACCTTAGACTAGCGGGGAAAAGCTCCTACGAGCAGTACTTC.

This clonotype occurred many times. The chain is built from TRBV28 and TRBJ2-6, with TRBD2 matching over 8 bases. This CDR3 comprises 15 residues. Trimming cost V 7 bases and J 4 bases; bases outside gene matches: 6. Germline V gene sequence: CDR1 MDHEN, CDR2 SYDVKM. CDR3 sequence: CASTPGGTGANVLTF. CDR3 nucleotide sequence: TGTGCCAGCACCCCGGGAGGGACCGGGGCCAACGTCCTGACTTTC.

This clonotype was recorded many times. J is TRBJ2-7 and V is TRBV13; D remains unclear. Trimming pared 2 bases from V and 5 bases from J, leaving 16 bases between. The CDR3 is made up of 15 amino acids. Germline loops: CDR1 PRHDT, CDR2 FYEKMQ (reference sequence). CDR3 sequence reads: CASSLQEISWDEQYF. For the CDR3, the DNA is TGTGCCAGCAGCTTACAGGAGATCTCATGGGACGAGCAGTACTTC. The full variable domain, with the rest looked up from reference TRBV13 and TRBJ2-7, is AAGVIQSPRHLIKEKRETATLKCYPIPRHDTVYWYQQGPGQDPQFLISFYEKMQSDKGSIPDRFSAQQFSDYHSELNMSSLELGDSALYFCASSLQEISWDEQYFGPGTRLTVT.

This clonotype has ten or more counts. This chain joins TRBV13 and TRBJ1-1; D call uncertain. The CDR3 sequence is 12 residues long. Germline V gene lookup returns CDR1 PRHDT and CDR2 FYEKMQ (reference sequence). Trimming took off 1 base at V and 10 bases at J, with 10 bases between the two ends. CDR3 sequence: CASSLEAGAAFF. CDR3 bases: TGTGCCAGCAGCTTAGAGGCAGGCGCAGCTTTCTTT. The full variable domain, completed using reference TRBV13 and TRBJ1-1, is AAGVIQSPRHLIKEKRETATLKCYPIPRHDTVYWYQQGPGQDPQFLISFYEKMQSDKGSIPDRFSAQQFSDYHSELNMSSLELGDSALYFCASSLEAGAAFFGQGTRLTVV.

Note on this clonotype: This may come from a read error, since a much larger clone is one base off. The genes are TRBV5-1 and TRBJ1-1, with a possible D match to TRBD1 (6 bases). With 6 bases removed from V and 3 bases from J, the gap between germline ends came to 15 bases. The CDR3 sequence is 14 residues long. Germline lookup yields CDR1 SGHRS and CDR2 YFSETQ. The DNA of the CDR3 is TGCGCCAGCACAGACGGGGCAGGGGACACTGAAGCTTTCTTT. Protein sequence: CASTDGAGDTEAFF.

This clonotype was recorded many times. The rearrangement links TRBV5-1 to TRBJ2-7, with TRBD2 matching over 8 bases. V trimming: 3 bases; J trimming: 6 bases; junction bases outside the gene matches: 14. CDR3 size: 16 residues. Germline lookup yields CDR1 SGHRS and CDR2 YFSETQ. This CDR3 reads CASSYAGTRGILEQYF. The CDR3 region has the DNA TGCGCCAGCAGCTACGCCGGGACTAGAGGAATCCTCGAGCAGTACTTC.

This clonotype was detected many times. J is TRBJ2-3 and V is TRBV6-5, with 14 nucleotides matching TRBD2. CDR1 MNHEY and CDR2 SVGAGI come from the germline V gene. The CDR3 has 19 amino acids. Trimming at V came to 0 bases and at J to 0 bases, leaving 5 bases not matched to a gene. As DNA, the CDR3 is TGTGCCAGCAGTTACTCGACTAGCGGGAGGGGGGTGAGCACAGATACGCAGTATTTT. Its protein is CASSYSTSGRGVSTDTQYF.

This clonotype has ten or more counts. The chain carries TRBV4-3 and TRBJ2-7; no reliable D call. Looked up from germline, CDR1 is LGHNA and CDR2 is YSLEER. With 4 bases removed from V and 3 bases from J, the gap between germline ends came to 16 bases. The CDR3 contains 15 residues. CDR3 sequence: CASSPSFTVRYEQYF. CDR3 sequence (DNA): TGCGCCAGCAGCCCTTCATTCACAGTCCGCTACGAGCAGTACTTC.

This clonotype was observed at least ten times. The J gene is TRBJ2-3, the V gene TRBV27; the match to TRBD2 covers 12 bases. V lost 1 base to trimming and J lost 4 bases; unmatched junction nucleotides: 9. The germline CDR1 and CDR2 sequences are MNHEY and SMNVEV (reference sequence). CDR3 size: 18 residues. CDR3: CASSLLPGLAGIPDTQYF. CDR3 coding DNA: TGTGCCAGCAGTTTATTGCCAGGACTAGCGGGAATCCCAGATACGCAGTATTTT.

Many counts were recorded for this clonotype. The chain employs TRBV7-9 and TRBJ2-1, with unresolved D. The CDR3 has 16 residues. Trimming pared 4 bases from V and 0 bases from J, leaving 13 bases between. CDR1 and CDR2 (germline): SEHNR, FQNEAQ (reference sequence). The DNA of the CDR3 is TGTGCCAGCAGCTCCCCAGCGACGAGCTCCTACAATGAGCAGTTCTTC. This encodes CASSSPATSSYNEQFF.

This clonotype was seen many times. The V and J genes are TRBV20-1 and TRBJ2-7; 10 nucleotides align to TRBD1. CDR1 is DFQATT and CDR2 is SNEGSKA in the germline V gene (reference sequence). Trimming at V came to 6 bases and at J to 3 bases, leaving 5 bases not matched to a gene. This CDR3 is 13 amino acids long. The CDR3 loop reads CSARQGALYEQYF. The CDR3 DNA reads as TGCAGTGCCAGACAGGGGGCACTCTACGAGCAGTACTTC.

To note about this clonotype: This may be a read error: a much more frequent sequence differs by one nucleotide. This chain uses TRBV20-1 with TRBJ1-5; tentative D call: TRBD1 (5 bases). This CDR3 has 13 amino acids. Germline V gives CDR1 DFQATT, CDR2 SNEGSKA (reference sequence). The CDR3 DNA sequence: TGCGGTGCTAGGGGCGGGGGCAATCAGCCCCAGCATTTT. Translating gives CGARGGGNQPQHF.

This clonotype was detected many times. The V gene is TRBV28, the J gene TRBJ2-7; D is unclear. The CDR3 loop spans 12 amino acids. The V and J ends lost 8 bases and 5 bases respectively, with 13 bases between them. The germline gives CDR1 MDHEN, CDR2 SYDVKM. CDR3 bases: TGTGCCAGCGGCCCCGAGGCCCACGAGCAGTACTTC. It is translated as CASGPEAHEQYF.

This clonotype was counted many times. The chain carries TRBV20-1 and TRBJ1-5; the D gene is possibly TRBD1 (6 bases). Germline V gene data show CDR1 as DFQATT and CDR2 as SNEGSKA (reference sequence). CDR3 length equals 12 residues. The germline V and J ends were trimmed by 7 bases and 5 bases, with 12 bases remaining between them. The CDR3 loop is CSVNREDQPQHF. The CDR3 DNA reads TGCAGTGTAAACAGGGAAGATCAGCCCCAGCATTTT.

This clonotype was observed at least ten times. The genes are TRBV27 and TRBJ1-1; D unresolved. Germline V CDR1 and CDR2: MNHEY, SMNVEV (reference sequence). Deletions cut 6 bases from V and 1 base from J, with 18 bases between. The CDR3 loop spans 16 amino acids. CDR3 region: CASSKTALGWNTEAFF. The CDR3 nucleotides are TGTGCCAGCAGCAAAACAGCGTTAGGGTGGAACACTGAAGCTTTCTTT.

The genes are TRBV6-1 and TRBJ1-1, with TRBD1 as a possible D gene (6 bases). Germline CDR1 MNHNS, CDR2 SASEGT. V shed 7 bases and J shed 1 base, with 10 bases lying between them. The CDR3 has 13 residues. This CDR3 reads CASIDRRNTEAFF. The CDR3 region has the DNA TGTGCCAGCATCGACAGGCGGAACACTGAAGCTTTCTTT.

The chain uses TRBV6-2 or TRBV6-3 and TRBJ2-5; D is possibly TRBD1 or TRBD2 (6 bases each). With 7 bases removed from V and 2 bases from J, the gap between germline ends came to 17 bases. CDR1 is MNHEY, CDR2 SVGEGT, per germline. The length of the CDR3 is 15 residues. The CDR3 loop is CASTNRAGPQETQYF. In DNA form, the CDR3 reads TGTGCCAGCACCAACAGGGCGGGGCCACAAGAGACCCAGTACTTC.

The chain combines TRBV12-3 or TRBV12-4 with TRBJ2-3; D remains ambiguous. CDR3 size: 14 residues. Trimming cost V 5 bases and J 4 bases, with 13 bases left between them. CDR3 loop: CASSLGRSPDTQYF. DNA of the CDR3: TGTGCCAGCAGTCTAGGACGGAGCCCAGATACGCAGTATTTT.

About this clonotype itself: This may stem from a read error, because a much larger clone lies one nucleotide away. CDR3 loop: CACSTGHEQFF. As DNA, the CDR3 is TGTGCCTGCTCAACCGGGCATGAGCAGTTCTTC. This chain uses TRBV18 with TRBJ2-1; the D is unclear. Germline V lookup: CDR1 KGHSH, CDR2 LQKENI. The CDR3 runs 11 residues.

This clonotype occurred many times. This chain links TRBV5-1 with TRBJ1-1; D not resolved. The CDR3 contains 16 residues. Germline V gene sequence: CDR1 SGHRS, CDR2 YFSETQ. Trimming cost V 5 bases and J 5 bases, with 22 bases left between them. The CDR3: CASSSVGLGGSTEAFF. The CDR3 DNA follows: TGCGCCAGCAGTTCCGTGGGTTTGGGTGGTTCGACTGAAGCTTTCTTT.

Many counts were recorded for this clonotype. The V gene is TRBV12-3 or TRBV12-4, the J gene TRBJ2-7; D is unclear. Trimming took off 3 bases at V and 0 bases at J, with 9 bases between the two ends. This CDR3 spans 14 amino acids. The CDR3 bases are TGTGCCAGCAGTTTGCTTCAGAGCTCCTACGAGCAGTACTTC. This encodes CASSLLQSSYEQYF.